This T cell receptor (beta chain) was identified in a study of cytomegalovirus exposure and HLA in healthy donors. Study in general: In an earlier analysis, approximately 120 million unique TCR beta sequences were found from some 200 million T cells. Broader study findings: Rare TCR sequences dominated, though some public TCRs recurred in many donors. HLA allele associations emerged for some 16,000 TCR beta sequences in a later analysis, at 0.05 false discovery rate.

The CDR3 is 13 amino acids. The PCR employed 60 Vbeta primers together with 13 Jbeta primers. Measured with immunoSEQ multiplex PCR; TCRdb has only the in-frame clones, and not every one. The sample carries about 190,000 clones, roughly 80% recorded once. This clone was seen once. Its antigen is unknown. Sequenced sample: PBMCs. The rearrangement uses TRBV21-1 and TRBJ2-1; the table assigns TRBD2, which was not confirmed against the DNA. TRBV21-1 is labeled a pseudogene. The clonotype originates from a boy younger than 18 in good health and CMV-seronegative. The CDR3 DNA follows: TGTGCCAGCAGCAGGCGGGAGGGTAATGAGCAGTTCTTC. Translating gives CASSRREGNEQFF.